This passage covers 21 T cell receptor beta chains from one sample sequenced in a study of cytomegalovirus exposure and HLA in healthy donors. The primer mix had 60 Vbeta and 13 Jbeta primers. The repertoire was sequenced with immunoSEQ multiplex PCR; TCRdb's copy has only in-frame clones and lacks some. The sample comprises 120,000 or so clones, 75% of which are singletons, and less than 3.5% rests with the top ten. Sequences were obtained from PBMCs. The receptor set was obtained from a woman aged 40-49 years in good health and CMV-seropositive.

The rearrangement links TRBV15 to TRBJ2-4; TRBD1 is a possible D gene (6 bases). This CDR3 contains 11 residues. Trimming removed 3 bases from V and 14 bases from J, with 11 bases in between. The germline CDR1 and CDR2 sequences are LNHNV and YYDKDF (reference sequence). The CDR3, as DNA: TGTGCCACCAGCAGGGGACAAAAAAAGTACTTC. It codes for CATSRGQKKYF.

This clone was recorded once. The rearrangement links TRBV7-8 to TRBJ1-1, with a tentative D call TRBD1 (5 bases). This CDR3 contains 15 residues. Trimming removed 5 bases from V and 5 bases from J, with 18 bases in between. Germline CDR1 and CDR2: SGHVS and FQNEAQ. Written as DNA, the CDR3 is TGTGCCAGCAGCGTCAACAGGTTCCAGGGTACTGAAGCTTTCTTT. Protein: CASSVNRFQGTEAFF.

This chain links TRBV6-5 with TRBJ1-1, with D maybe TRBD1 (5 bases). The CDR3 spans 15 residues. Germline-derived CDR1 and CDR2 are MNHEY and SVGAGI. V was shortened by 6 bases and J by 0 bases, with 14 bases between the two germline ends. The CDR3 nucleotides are TGTGCCAGCAGCCATCGGGGGAGTCTGAACACTGAAGCTTTCTTT. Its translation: CASSHRGSLNTEAFF.

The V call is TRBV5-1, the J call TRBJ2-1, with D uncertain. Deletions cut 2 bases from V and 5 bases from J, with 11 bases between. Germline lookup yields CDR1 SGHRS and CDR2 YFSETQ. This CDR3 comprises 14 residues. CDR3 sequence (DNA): TGCGCCAGCAGCTTCCGCCTAGTGGACAATGAGCAGTTCTTC. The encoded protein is CASSFRLVDNEQFF. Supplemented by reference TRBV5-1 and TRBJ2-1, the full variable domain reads KAGVTQTPRYLIKTRGQQVTLSCSPISGHRSVSWYQQTPGQGLQFLFEYFSETQRNKGNFPGRFSGRQFSNSRSEMNVSTLELGDSALYLCASSFRLVDNEQFFGPGTRLTVL.

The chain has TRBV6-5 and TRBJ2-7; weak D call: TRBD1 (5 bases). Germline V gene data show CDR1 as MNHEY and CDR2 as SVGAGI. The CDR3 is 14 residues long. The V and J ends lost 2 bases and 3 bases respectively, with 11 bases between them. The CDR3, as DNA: TGTGCCAGCAGTTACCAGGGCCAATTCTACGAGCAGTACTTC. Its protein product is CASSYQGQFYEQYF.

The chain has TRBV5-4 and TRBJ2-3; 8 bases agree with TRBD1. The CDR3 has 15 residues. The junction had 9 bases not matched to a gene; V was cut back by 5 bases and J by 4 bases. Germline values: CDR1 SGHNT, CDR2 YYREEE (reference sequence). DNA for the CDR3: TGTGCCAGCAGGGTTACTCAGACAGGGGCAGATACGCAGTATTTT. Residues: CASRVTQTGADTQYF.

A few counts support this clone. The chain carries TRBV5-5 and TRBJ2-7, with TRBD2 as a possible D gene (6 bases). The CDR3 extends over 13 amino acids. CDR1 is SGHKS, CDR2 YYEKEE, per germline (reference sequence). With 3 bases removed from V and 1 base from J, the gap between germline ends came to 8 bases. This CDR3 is CASSSGLSYEQYF. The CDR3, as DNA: TGTGCCAGCAGCTCGGGACTGTCCTACGAGCAGTACTTC.

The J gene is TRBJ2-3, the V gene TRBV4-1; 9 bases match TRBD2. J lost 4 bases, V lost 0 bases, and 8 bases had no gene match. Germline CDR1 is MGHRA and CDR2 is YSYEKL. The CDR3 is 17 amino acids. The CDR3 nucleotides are TGCGCCAGCAGCCAAGACGTGGCGGGGGGGCCGGCAGATACGCAGTATTTT. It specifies CASSQDVAGGPADTQYF.

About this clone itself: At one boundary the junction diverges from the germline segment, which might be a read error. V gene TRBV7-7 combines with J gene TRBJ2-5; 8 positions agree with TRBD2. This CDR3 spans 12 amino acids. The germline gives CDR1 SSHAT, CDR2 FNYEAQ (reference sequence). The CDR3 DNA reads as TGTGCTAGCAGCTTAACTAGCGGGACCCAGTACTTC. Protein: CASSLTSGTQYF.

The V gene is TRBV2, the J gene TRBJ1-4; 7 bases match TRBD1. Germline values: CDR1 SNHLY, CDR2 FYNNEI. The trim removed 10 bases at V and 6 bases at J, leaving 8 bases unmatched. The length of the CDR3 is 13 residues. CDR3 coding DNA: TGTGCCACCGCCAGACAGGGAGATGAAAAACTGTTTTTT. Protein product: CATARQGDEKLFF.

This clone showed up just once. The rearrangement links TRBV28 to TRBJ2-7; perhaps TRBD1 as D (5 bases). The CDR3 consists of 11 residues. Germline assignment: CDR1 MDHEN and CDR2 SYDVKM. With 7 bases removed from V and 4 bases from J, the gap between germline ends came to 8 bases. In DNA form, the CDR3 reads TGTGCCAGCACGACAGCGTACGAGCAGTACTTC. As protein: CASTTAYEQYF.

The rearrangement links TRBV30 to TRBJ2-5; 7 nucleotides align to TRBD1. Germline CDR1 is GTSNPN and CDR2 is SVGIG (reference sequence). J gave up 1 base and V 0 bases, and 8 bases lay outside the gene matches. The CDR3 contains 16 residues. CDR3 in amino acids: CAWSVYSGTAQETQYF. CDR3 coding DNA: TGTGCCTGGAGTGTCTACTCCGGGACAGCCCAAGAGACCCAGTACTTC.

This chain's CDR3 is CASGKPGTSGTYNEQFF. The CDR3 coding sequence is TGTGCTAGTGGTAAGCCCGGGACTAGCGGAACCTACAATGAGCAGTTCTTC. V and J are TRBV12-5 and TRBJ2-1; 11 bases map to TRBD2. Germline CDR1 reads LGHNT; CDR2 reads FRNRAP. The junction had 8 bases not matched to a gene; V was cut back by 5 bases and J by 2 bases. The CDR3 totals 17 residues.

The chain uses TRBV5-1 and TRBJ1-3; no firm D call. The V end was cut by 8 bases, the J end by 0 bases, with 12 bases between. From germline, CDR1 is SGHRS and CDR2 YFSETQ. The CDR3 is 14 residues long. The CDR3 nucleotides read TGCGCCAGTACTCTAGATAGCTCTGGAAACACCATATATTTT. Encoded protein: CASTLDSSGNTIYF. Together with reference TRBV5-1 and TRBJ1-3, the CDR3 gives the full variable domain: KAGVTQTPRYLIKTRGQQVTLSCSPISGHRSVSWYQQTPGQGLQFLFEYFSETQRNKGNFPGRFSGRQFSNSRSEMNVSTLELGDSALYLCASTLDSSGNTIYFGEGSWLTVV.

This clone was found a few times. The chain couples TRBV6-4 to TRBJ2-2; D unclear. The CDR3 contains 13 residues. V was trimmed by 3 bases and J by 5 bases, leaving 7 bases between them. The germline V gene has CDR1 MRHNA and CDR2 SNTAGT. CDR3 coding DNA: TGTGCCAGCAGTGAAAGTCAGACCGGGGAGCTGTTTTTT. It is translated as CASSESQTGELFF.

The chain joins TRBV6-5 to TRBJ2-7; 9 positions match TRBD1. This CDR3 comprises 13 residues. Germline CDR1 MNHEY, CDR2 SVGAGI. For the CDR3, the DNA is TGTGCGTGGCCCGGACAGGGGCTTAGCGAGCAGTACTTC. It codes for CAWPGQGLSEQYF.

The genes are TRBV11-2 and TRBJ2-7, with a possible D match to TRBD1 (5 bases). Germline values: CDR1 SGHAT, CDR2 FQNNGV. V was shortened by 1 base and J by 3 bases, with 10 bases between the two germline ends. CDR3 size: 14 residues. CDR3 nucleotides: TGTGCCAGCAGCTTAGCAGGGCTGGGCTACGAGCAGTACTTC. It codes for CASSLAGLGYEQYF.

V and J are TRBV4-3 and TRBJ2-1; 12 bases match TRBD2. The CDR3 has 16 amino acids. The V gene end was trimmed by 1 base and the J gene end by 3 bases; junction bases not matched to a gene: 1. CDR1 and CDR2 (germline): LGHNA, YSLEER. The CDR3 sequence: CASSQGTSGIYNEQFF. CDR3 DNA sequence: TGCGCCAGCAGCCAAGGGACTAGCGGGATCTACAATGAGCAGTTCTTC.

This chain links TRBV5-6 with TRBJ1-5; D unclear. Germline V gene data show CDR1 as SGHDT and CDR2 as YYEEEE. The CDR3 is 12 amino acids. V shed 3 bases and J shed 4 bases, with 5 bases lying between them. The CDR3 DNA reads TGTGCCAGCAGCTGGGCGAATCAGCCCCAGCATTTT. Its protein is CASSWANQPQHF. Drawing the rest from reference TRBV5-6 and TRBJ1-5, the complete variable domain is DAGVTQSPTHLIKTRGQQVTLRCSPKSGHDTVSWYQQALGQGPQFIFQYYEEEERQRGNFPDRFSGHQFPNYSSELNVNALLLGDSALYLCASSWANQPQHFGDGTRLSIL.

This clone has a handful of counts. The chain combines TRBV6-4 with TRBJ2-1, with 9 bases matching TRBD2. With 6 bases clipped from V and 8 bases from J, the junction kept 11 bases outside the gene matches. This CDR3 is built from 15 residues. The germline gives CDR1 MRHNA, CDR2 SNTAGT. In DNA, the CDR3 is TGTGCCAGCAGCAGTAGCGGGAGTAGTCCGGATGAGCAGTTCTTC. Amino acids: CASSSSGSSPDEQFF.

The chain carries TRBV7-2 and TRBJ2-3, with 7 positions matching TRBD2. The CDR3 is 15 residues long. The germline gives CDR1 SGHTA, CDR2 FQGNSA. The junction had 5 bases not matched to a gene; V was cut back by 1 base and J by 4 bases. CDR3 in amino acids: CASSLVRGEPDTQYF. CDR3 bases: TGTGCCAGCAGCTTAGTTCGGGGGGAACCAGATACGCAGTATTTT.